A single sample is the source of the 14 T cell receptor beta chains below, sequenced in a study of CD8+CD57+ T cells in acquired aplastic anemia (dated by TCRdb to about 2018). Instrument used: Illumina HiSeq 2000. Profiling of TCR beta VDJ combinations and CDR3 sequences used genomic DNA as the template. The public sequencing data were trimmed at Q25 with fastp and processed into clonotypes with MiXCR by TCRdb, which kept only in-frame beta chains. Each entry merges the rows of one CDR3 protein and shows their most common DNA and genes. Across this sample there are roughly 170,000 distinct CDR3 sequences, with approximately 60% seen only once. The ten largest clones add up to roughly 42% of the sample. The sequenced material came from sorted CD4+, CD8+, or CD8+CD57+ T cells (not recorded which) from PBMCs. The source is a human donor in good health.

This clonotype has a single count. This chain connects TRBV20-1 to TRBJ2-7, with 11 nucleotides matching TRBD2. J gave up 3 bases and V 4 bases, and 11 bases lay outside the gene matches. There are 16 residues in the CDR3. Germline CDR1 DFQATT, CDR2 SNEGSKA (reference sequence). The CDR3 DNA is TGCAGTGCTATCCAGGGGGGACTAGCGGCCAACTACGAGCAGTACTTC. It is translated as CSAIQGGLAANYEQYF.

This clonotype was found a few times. The V gene is TRBV5-1, the J gene TRBJ2-7; 9 nucleotides agree with TRBD1. Germline CDR1 reads SGHRS; CDR2 reads YFSETQ. Trimming took 4 bases from V and 0 from J; bases not matched to a gene: 5. The CDR3 sequence is 15 residues long. The CDR3 DNA reads as TGCGCCAGCAGCGGGGGGACAGGGCGCTCCTACGAGCAGTACTTC. This sequence encodes CASSGGTGRSYEQYF.

This clonotype was seen repeatedly, ten times or more. The chain carries TRBV9 and TRBJ2-7, with D possibly being TRBD1 or TRBD2 (5 bases each). The V gene's germline CDR1 is SGDLS and CDR2 YYNGEE. V was trimmed by 0 bases and J by 6 bases, leaving 19 bases between them. The CDR3 consists of 16 residues. The chain's CDR3 is CASSVGGYQEAGEQYF. The CDR3 bases are TGTGCCAGCAGCGTAGGGGGGTATCAGGAGGCGGGCGAGCAGTACTTC.

The sample holds one count of this clonotype. V and J are TRBV19 and TRBJ2-5, with D perhaps being TRBD1 or TRBD2 (6 bases each). Germline CDR1 is LNHDA and CDR2 is SQIVND (reference sequence). The V and J ends lost 3 bases and 2 bases respectively, with 16 bases between them. The CDR3 extends over 16 amino acids. The CDR3 spells CASSMGTGGRQETQYF. In DNA, the CDR3 is TGTGCCAGTAGTATGGGTACCGGGGGCCGACAAGAGACCCAGTACTTC. Filled out from reference TRBV19 and TRBJ2-5, the complete variable domain reads DGGITQSPKYLFRKEGQNVTLSCEQNLNHDAMYWYRQDPGQGLRLIYYSQIVNDFQKGDIAEGYSVSREKKESFPLTVTSAQKNPTAFYLCASSMGTGGRQETQYFGPGTRLLVL.

The genes are TRBV12-3 or TRBV12-4 and TRBJ1-5, with D possibly TRBD1 on 6 matching bases. V lost 2 bases, J lost 4 bases, and 12 bases lay in between. The CDR3 has 15 amino acids. DNA of the CDR3: TGTGCCAGCAGTTTATCCAACAGGGTTAATCAGCCCCAGCATTTT. The encoded protein is CASSLSNRVNQPQHF.

This clonotype was counted a few times. This chain uses TRBV19 with TRBJ1-6, with unresolved D. This CDR3 has 15 amino acids. CDR1 and CDR2 (germline): LNHDA, SQIVND (reference sequence). V lost 6 bases to trimming and J lost 10 bases, with 19 bases between them. This CDR3 reads CASRIQEVGYSPLHF. DNA of the CDR3: TGTGCCAGTAGAATCCAGGAGGTTGGGTACTCACCCCTCCACTTT. Together with reference TRBV19 and TRBJ1-6, the CDR3 gives the full variable domain: DGGITQSPKYLFRKEGQNVTLSCEQNLNHDAMYWYRQDPGQGLRLIYYSQIVNDFQKGDIAEGYSVSREKKESFPLTVTSAQKNPTAFYLCASRIQEVGYSPLHFGNGTRLTVT.

This clonotype came up many times. The chain links TRBV7-8 to TRBJ2-3; perhaps TRBD2 as D (6 bases). V was shortened by 4 bases and J by 0 bases, with 14 bases between the two germline ends. This CDR3 has 16 residues. CDR1 and CDR2 (germline): SGHVS, FQNEAQ. CDR3 protein: CASSSGGAGSTDTQYF. The CDR3 nucleotides are TGTGCCAGCAGCTCAGGCGGGGCGGGGAGCACAGATACGCAGTATTTT.

The V gene is TRBV9, the J gene TRBJ2-7, with TRBD2 matching over 8 bases. The CDR3 contains 14 residues. Germline V lookup: CDR1 SGDLS, CDR2 YYNGEE. V dropped 2 bases and J dropped 3; count of bases not matched to a gene: 4. The CDR3 region is CASSVGLVFYEQYF. The CDR3 bases are TGTGCCAGCAGCGTGGGACTAGTATTCTACGAGCAGTACTTC. Filled out from reference TRBV9 and TRBJ2-7, the complete variable domain reads DSGVTQTPKHLITATGQRVTLRCSPRSGDLSVYWYQQSLDQGLQFLIQYYNGEERAKGNILERFSAQQFPDLHSELNLSSLELGDSALYFCASSVGLVFYEQYFGPGTRLTVT.

The gene calls are TRBV12-3 or TRBV12-4 and TRBJ2-7, with D tentatively TRBD1 (6 bases). The CDR3 spans 13 residues. Trimming left V 6 bases short and J 5 bases short, with 14 bases between. The CDR3 spells CASRRAGAHEQYF. The CDR3 DNA is TGTGCCAGCAGAAGGGCAGGGGCCCACGAGCAGTACTTC.

This clonotype was counted a single time. The genes are TRBV7-9 and TRBJ1-1; the match to TRBD1 covers 11 bases. In germline, CDR1 is SEHNR, CDR2 FQNEAQ (reference sequence). The CDR3 has 12 amino acids. Trimming cost V 4 bases and J 10 bases; bases outside gene matches: 2. The CDR3 region is CASSSGQGGAFF. As DNA, the CDR3 is TGTGCCAGCAGCTCGGGACAGGGGGGAGCTTTCTTT.

This clonotype showed up many times. This chain links TRBV19 with TRBJ2-1, with 9 bases that match TRBD2. After removal of 5 bases from V and 7 bases from J, the junction contained 9 bases not matched to a gene. Germline-derived CDR1 and CDR2 are LNHDA and SQIVND (reference sequence). The CDR3 is 15 amino acids. The CDR3 reads CASSPLAGVMNEQFF. For the CDR3, the DNA is TGTGCCAGTAGTCCCTTAGCGGGAGTAATGAATGAGCAGTTCTTC.

This clonotype occurred many times. In DNA, the CDR3 is TGCAGTGCTCCCGCCCTCCAGGGTGGTGGCTATGGCTACACCTTC. Translated, it gives CSAPALQGGGYGYTF. V gene TRBV20-1 combines with J gene TRBJ1-2, with TRBD1 as a possible D gene (5 bases). V shed 5 bases and J shed 4 bases, with 20 bases lying between them. The CDR3 has 15 residues. The germline V gene encodes CDR1 DFQATT and CDR2 SNEGSKA (reference sequence).

The chain links TRBV12-3 or TRBV12-4 to TRBJ1-2, with 8 bases fitting TRBD1. With V trimmed by 5 bases and J by 4 bases, 6 bases remained unmatched. This CDR3 contains 14 residues. Here the CDR3 DNA reads TGTGCCAGCAGTCCTCGACAGGGGTCCTATGGCTACACCTTC. This encodes CASSPRQGSYGYTF.

The V call is TRBV7-9, the J call TRBJ2-4; TRBD1 is a possible D gene (6 bases). In germline, CDR1 is SEHNR, CDR2 FQNEAQ (reference sequence). The CDR3 covers 14 residues. Trimming cost V 1 base and J 8 bases, with 12 bases left between them. The CDR3 loop is CASSLGTAGDIQYF. The CDR3 nucleotides are TGTGCCAGCAGCTTAGGGACAGCCGGGGACATTCAGTACTTC.